The subject of this entry is one TCR beta chain. This sample stems from a study of T cells in Graves' hyperthyroidism and ophthalmopathy. Germline V gene sequence: CDR1 WSHSY, CDR2 SAAADI. The CDR3 has 13 amino acids. V was trimmed by 10 bases and J by 2 bases, leaving 15 bases between them. Amplified regions were TCR beta CDR3 sequences from RNA transcripts. TCR CDR3 regions were first amplified by RT-PCR with HTBI primers. MiXCR, run by TCRdb on the multiplex PCR reads, gives a single entry per CDR3 protein. Among roughly 110,000 distinct CDR3 sequences listed, about 16% were seen once. What was sequenced was blood. The V gene is TRBV10-2, the J gene TRBJ2-7; D is possibly TRBD1 (6 bases). The sequence derives from a woman aged 45-65 years with Graves' hyperthyroidism. The CDR3 DNA follows: TGCGCCACCGGCCGAGGGGGTCCCTACGAGCAGTACTTC. Protein product: CATGRGGPYEQYF.